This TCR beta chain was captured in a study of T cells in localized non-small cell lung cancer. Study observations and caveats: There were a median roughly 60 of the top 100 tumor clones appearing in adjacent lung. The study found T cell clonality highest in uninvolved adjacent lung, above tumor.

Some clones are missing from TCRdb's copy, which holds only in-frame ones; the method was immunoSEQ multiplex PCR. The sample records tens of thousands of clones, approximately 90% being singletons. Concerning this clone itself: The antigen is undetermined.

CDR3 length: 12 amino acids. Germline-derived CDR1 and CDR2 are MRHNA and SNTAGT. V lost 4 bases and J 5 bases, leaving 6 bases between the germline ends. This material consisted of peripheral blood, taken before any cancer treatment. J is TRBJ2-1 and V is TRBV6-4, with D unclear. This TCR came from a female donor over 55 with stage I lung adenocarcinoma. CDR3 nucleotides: TGTGCCAGCAGTGCTGGTAACAATGAGCAGTTCTTC. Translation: CASSAGNNEQFF.